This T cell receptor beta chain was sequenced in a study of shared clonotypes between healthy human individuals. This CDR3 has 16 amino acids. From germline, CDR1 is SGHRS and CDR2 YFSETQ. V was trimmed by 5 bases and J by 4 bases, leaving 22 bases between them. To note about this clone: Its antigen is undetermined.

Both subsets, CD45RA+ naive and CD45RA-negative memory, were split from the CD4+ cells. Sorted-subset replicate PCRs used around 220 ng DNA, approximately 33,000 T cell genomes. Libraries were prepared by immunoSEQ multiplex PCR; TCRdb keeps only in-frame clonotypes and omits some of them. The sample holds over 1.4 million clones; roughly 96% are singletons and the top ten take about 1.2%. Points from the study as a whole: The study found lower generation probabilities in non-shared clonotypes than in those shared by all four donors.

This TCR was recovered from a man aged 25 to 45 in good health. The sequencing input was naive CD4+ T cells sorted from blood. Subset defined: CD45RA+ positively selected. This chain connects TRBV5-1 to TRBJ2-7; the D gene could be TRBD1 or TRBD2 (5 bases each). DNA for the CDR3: TGCGCCAGCAGACGCGCCGGGACGGAGTATTTATACGAGCAGTACTTC. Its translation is CASRRAGTEYLYEQYF.